The clone carrying this T cell receptor beta chain has more than one count but fewer than ten. Antigen specificity is unknown. The germline gives CDR1 PRHDT, CDR2 FYEKMQ (reference sequence). This CDR3 region has 15 residues. V was cut by 0 bases and J by 6 bases, with 12 bases left in between. This sample was taken from a study of T cell repertoires in cytomegalovirus infection. As for the study in general: Evidence of both CMV infection and a matching HLA type came from public TCR beta signatures.

Findings and limits, study-wide: People with CMV and the relevant HLA were identified by cumulative public TCR beta family frequency. In two of eight donors, the top clonotype was HLA-C-restricted CMV-specific.

TCRdb reanalysed the reads using MiXCR and keeps one entry per CDR3 protein. The sample lists roughly 640,000 distinct CDR3 sequences, more than 20% occurring once. Specimen: CD8+ T cells from PBMCs. This sequence originates from a human donor in good health (CMV status not recorded). Some clones in this sample may be carry-over from other donors' samples. This chain links TRBV13 with TRBJ2-1; TRBD1 might be the D (5 bases). The CDR3 is CASSLGPSRGNEQFF. The CDR3 DNA reads TGTGCCAGCAGCTTAGGACCCTCAAGGGGCAATGAGCAGTTCTTC.